The clone carrying this T cell receptor (beta chain) showed up many times. Trimming cost V 0 bases and J 0 bases, with 12 bases left between them. The CDR3 has 16 amino acids. Germline-derived CDR1 and CDR2 are SGDLS and YYNGEE. What the library attached to individual cDNA molecules were unique molecular identifiers. TCRdb fed the RACE reads into MiXCR, producing one record per CDR3 protein. Among approximately 350,000 distinct CDR3 sequences, around 6% were seen once, and the ten largest hold around 5.6%. The data were taken from a study of human T cells and chemical hapten exposure. For the study at large: Throughout the roughly 24-week study, diphenylcyclopropenone was applied weekly to the patients' scalps.

Specified time point: patch test 2, 6 weeks after DPC sensitization. Treatment given: therapeutic diphenylcyclopropenone sensitization with weekly scalp DPC. The genes are TRBV9 and TRBJ1-1, with unresolved D. This material consisted of whole blood, taken in connection with sensitization to the hapten diphenylcyclopropenone (DPC). The clonotype comes from a woman between 18 and 29 years old with alopecia areata. Some clones in this sample may be carry-over from other donors' samples. CDR3 protein: CASSVESQSMNTEAFF. Here the CDR3 DNA reads TGTGCCAGCAGCGTAGAATCTCAGTCAATGAACACTGAAGCTTTCTTT.